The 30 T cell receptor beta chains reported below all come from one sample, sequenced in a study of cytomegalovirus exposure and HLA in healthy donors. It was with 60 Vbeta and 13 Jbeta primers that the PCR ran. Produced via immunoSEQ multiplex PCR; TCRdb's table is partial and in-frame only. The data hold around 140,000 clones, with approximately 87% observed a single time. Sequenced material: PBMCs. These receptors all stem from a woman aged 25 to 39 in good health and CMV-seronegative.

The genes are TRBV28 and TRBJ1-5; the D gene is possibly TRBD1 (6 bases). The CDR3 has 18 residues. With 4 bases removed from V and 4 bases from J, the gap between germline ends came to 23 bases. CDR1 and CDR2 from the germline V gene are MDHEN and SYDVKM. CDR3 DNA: TGTGCCAGCAGTTACCCAATTTACCGGGGGGCGGCGAATCAGCCCCAGCATTTT. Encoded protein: CASSYPIYRGAANQPQHF.

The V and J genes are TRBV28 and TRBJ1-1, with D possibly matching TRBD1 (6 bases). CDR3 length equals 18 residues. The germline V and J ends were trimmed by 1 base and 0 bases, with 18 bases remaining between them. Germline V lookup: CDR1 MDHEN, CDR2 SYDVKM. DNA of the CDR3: TGTGCCAGCAGTTTATTAGGGGGACCAGGGGATGTGAACACTGAAGCTTTCTTT. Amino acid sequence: CASSLLGGPGDVNTEAFF.

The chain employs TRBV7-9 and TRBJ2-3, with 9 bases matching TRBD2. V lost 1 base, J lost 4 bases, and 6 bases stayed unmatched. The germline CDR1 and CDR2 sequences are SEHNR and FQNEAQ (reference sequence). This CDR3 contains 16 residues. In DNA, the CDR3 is TGTGCCAGCAGCTTAGGAGCGGGAGGATGGGCAGATACGCAGTATTTT. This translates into CASSLGAGGWADTQYF.

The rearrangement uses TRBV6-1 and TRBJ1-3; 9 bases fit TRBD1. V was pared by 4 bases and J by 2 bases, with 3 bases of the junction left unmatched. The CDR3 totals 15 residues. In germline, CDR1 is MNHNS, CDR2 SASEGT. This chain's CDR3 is CASSAQGAAGNTIYF. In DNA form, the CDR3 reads TGTGCCAGCAGTGCACAGGGGGCTGCTGGAAACACCATATATTTT.

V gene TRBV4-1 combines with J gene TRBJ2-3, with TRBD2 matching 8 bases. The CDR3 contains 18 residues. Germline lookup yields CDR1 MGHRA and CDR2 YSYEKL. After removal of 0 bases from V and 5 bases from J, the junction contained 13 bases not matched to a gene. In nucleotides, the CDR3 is TGCGCCAGCAGCCAAGATCACCTTCCAGCGGGAGCAAAAGATACGCAGTATTTT. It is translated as CASSQDHLPAGAKDTQYF.

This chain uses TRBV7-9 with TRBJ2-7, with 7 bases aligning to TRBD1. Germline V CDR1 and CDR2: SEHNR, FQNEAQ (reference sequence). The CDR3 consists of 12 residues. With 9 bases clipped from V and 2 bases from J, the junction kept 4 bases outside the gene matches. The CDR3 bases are TGTGCCAGTACCACAGGGGCCTACGAGCAGTACTTC. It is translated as CASTTGAYEQYF.

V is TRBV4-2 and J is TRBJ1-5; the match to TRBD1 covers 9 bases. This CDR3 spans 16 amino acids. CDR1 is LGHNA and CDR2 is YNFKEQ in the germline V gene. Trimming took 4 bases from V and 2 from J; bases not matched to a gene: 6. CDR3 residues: CASSPRWDRGNQPQHF. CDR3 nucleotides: TGTGCCAGCAGCCCGAGGTGGGACAGGGGCAATCAGCCCCAGCATTTT.

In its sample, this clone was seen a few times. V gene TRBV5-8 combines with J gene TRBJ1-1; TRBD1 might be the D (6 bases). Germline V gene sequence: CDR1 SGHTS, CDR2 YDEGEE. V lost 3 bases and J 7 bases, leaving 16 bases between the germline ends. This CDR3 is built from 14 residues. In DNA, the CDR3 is TGTGCCAGCAGCTCGTACAGGGAGCCCGGTGAAGCTTTCTTT. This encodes CASSSYREPGEAFF.

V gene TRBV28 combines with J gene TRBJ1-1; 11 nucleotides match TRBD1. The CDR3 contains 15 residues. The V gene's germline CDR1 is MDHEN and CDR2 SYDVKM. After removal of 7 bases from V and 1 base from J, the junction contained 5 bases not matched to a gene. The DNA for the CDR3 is TGTGCCAGCAACGGACAGGGGGCCCCGAACACTGAAGCTTTCTTT. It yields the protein CASNGQGAPNTEAFF.

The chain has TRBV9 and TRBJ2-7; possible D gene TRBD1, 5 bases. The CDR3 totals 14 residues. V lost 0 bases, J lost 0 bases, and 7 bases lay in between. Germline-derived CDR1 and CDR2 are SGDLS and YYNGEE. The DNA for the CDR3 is TGTGCCAGCAGCGTAGGCAGGGACTCCTACGAGCAGTACTTC. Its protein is CASSVGRDSYEQYF. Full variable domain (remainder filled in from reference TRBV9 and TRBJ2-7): DSGVTQTPKHLITATGQRVTLRCSPRSGDLSVYWYQQSLDQGLQFLIQYYNGEERAKGNILERFSAQQFPDLHSELNLSSLELGDSALYFCASSVGRDSYEQYFGPGTRLTVT.

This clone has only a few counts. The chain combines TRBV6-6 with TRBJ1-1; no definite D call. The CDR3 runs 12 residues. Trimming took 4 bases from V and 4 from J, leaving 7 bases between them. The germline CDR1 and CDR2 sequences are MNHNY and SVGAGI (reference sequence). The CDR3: CASSSPVTEAFF. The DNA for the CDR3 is TGTGCCAGCAGTTCCCCGGTCACTGAAGCTTTCTTT.

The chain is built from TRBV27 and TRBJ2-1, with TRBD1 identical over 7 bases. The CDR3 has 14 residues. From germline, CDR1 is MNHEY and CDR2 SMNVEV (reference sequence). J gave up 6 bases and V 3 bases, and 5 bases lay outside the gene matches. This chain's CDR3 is CASSLGQRGNEQFF. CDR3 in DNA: TGTGCCAGCAGTTTGGGACAGAGGGGCAATGAGCAGTTCTTC.

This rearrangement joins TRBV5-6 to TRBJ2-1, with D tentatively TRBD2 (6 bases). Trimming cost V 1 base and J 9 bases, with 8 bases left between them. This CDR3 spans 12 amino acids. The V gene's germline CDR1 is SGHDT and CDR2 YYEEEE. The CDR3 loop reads CASSLFGGEQFF. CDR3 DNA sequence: TGTGCCAGCAGCTTGTTCGGGGGTGAGCAGTTCTTC.

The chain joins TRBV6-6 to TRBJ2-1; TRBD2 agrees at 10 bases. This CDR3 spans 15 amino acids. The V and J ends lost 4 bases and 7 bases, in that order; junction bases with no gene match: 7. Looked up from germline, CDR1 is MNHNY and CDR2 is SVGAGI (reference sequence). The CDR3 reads CASSWLTSGYNEQFF. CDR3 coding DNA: TGTGCCAGCAGTTGGTTGACTAGCGGGTATAATGAGCAGTTCTTC.

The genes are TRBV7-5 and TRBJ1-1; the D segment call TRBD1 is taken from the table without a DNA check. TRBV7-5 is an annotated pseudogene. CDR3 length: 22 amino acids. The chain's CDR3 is CVRSFKASPAPGTGGGRREAFF. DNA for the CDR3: TGTGTCAGAAGCTTCAAGGCCTCACCGGCCCCCGGGACAGGGGGCGGGAGGAGGGAAGCTTTCTTT.

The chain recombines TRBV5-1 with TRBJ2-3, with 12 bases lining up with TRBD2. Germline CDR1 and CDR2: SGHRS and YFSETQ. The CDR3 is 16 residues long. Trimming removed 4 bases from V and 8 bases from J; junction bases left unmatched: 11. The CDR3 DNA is TGCGCCAGCAGCCTAAGGACTAGCGGGGCCCCAGGTACGCAGTATTTT. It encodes CASSLRTSGAPGTQYF.

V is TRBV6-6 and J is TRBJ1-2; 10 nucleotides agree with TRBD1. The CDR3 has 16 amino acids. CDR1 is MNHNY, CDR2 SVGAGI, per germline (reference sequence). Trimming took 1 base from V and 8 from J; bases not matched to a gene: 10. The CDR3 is CASSYFRDRGQGGYTF. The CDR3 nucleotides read TGTGCCAGCAGTTACTTTAGGGACAGGGGCCAAGGAGGCTACACCTTC.

The CDR3 DNA sequence: TGTGCCAGCAGTTTTGGAACCGGGACAGGCTCCTACAATGAGCAGTTCTTC. Its translation is CASSFGTGTGSYNEQFF. This rearrangement joins TRBV28 to TRBJ2-1; 8 positions agree with TRBD1. The CDR3 extends over 17 amino acids. The V gene end was trimmed by 3 bases and the J gene end by 0 bases; junction bases not matched to a gene: 7. Per the germline V gene, CDR1 is MDHEN and CDR2 is SYDVKM.

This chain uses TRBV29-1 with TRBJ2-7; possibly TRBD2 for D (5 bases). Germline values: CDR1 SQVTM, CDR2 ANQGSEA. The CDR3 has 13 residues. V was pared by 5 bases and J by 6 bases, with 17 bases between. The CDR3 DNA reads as TGCAGCGTTTACGGACTCAGTATAAGCGAGCAGTACTTC. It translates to CSVYGLSISEQYF.

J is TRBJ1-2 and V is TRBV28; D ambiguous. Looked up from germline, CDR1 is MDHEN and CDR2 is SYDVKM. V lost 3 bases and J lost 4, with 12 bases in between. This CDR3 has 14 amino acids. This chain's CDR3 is CASSFSLRGYGYTF. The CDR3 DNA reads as TGTGCCAGCAGTTTTTCCTTGCGAGGCTATGGCTACACCTTC.

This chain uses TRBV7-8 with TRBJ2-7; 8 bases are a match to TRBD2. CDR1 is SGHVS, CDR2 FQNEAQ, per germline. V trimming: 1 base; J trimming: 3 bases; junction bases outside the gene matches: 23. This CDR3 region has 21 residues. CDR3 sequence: CASSLVDHRRKSGGPYYEQYF. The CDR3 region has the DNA TGTGCCAGCAGCTTAGTTGACCACCGGAGGAAATCGGGGGGGCCCTACTACGAGCAGTACTTC.

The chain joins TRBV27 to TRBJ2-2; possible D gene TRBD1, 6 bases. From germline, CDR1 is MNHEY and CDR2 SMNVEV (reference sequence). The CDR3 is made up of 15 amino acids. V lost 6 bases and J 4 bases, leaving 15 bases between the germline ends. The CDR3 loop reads CASRWQGLGTGELFF. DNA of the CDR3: TGTGCCAGCAGATGGCAGGGGCTGGGCACCGGGGAGCTGTTTTTT.

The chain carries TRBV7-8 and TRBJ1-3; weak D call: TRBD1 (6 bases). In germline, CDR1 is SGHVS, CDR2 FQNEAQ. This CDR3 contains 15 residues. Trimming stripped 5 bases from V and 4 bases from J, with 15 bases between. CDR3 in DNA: TGTGCCAGCAGCCCTCGAGGGGGTTTGGGAAACACCATATATTTT. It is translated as CASSPRGGLGNTIYF.

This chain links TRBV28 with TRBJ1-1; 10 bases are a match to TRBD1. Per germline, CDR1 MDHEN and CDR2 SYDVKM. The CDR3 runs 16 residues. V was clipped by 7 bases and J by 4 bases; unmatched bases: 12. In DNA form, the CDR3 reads TGTGCCAGCACCCTCCCCCTCGGACAGGGGGTCACTGAAGCTTTCTTT. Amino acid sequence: CASTLPLGQGVTEAFF.

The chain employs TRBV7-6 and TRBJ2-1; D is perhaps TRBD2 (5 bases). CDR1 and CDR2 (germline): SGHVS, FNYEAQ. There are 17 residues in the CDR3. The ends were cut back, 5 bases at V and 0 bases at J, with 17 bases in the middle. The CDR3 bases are TGTGCCAGCAGCGCAGGTCCCCGGGGTCCCTCCTACAATGAGCAGTTCTTC. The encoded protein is CASSAGPRGPSYNEQFF. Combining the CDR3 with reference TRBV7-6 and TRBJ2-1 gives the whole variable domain GAGVSQSPRYKVTKRGQDVALRCDPISGHVSLYWYRQALGQGPEFLTYFNYEAQQDKSGLPNDRFSAERPEGSISTLTIQRTEQRDSAMYRCASSAGPRGPSYNEQFFGPGTRLTVL.

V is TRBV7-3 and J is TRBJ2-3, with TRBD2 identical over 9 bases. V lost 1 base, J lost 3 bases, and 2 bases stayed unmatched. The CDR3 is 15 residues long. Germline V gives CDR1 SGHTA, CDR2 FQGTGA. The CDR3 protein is CASSLMAGGTDTQYF. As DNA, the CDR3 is TGTGCCAGCAGCTTAATGGCGGGAGGGACAGATACGCAGTATTTT.

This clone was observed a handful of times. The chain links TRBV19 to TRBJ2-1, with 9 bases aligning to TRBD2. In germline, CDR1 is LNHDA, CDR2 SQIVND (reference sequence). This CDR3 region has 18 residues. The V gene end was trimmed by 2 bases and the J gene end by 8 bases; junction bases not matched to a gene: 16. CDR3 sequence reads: CASSISGVGTSGSDEQFF. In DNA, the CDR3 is TGTGCCAGTAGTATAAGTGGGGTGGGTACTAGCGGGTCGGATGAGCAGTTCTTC.

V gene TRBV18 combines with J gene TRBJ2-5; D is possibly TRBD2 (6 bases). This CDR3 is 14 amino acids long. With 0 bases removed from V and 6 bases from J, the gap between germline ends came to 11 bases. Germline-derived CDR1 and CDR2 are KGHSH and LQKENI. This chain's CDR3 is CASSPPGLQQTQYF. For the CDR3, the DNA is TGTGCCAGCTCACCACCGGGACTGCAACAGACCCAGTACTTC. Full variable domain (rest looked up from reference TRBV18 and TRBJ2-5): NAGVMQNPRHLVRRRGQEARLRCSPMKGHSHVYWYRQLPEEGLKFMVYLQKENIIDESGMPKERFSAEFPKEGPSILRIQQVVRGDSAAYFCASSPPGLQQTQYFGPGTRLLVL.

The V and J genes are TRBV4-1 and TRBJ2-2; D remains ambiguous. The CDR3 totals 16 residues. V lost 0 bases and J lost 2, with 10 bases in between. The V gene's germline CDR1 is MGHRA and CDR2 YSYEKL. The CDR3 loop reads CASSQEWAQNTGELFF. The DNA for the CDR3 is TGCGCCAGCAGCCAAGAATGGGCACAAAACACCGGGGAGCTGTTTTTT.

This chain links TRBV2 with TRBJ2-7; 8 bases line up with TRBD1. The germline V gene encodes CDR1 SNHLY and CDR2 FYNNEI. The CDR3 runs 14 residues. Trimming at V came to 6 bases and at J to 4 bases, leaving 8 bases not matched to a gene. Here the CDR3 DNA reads TGTGCCAGCAGGGCCGGACAGGGTCGGTACGAGCAGTACTTC. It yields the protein CASRAGQGRYEQYF.